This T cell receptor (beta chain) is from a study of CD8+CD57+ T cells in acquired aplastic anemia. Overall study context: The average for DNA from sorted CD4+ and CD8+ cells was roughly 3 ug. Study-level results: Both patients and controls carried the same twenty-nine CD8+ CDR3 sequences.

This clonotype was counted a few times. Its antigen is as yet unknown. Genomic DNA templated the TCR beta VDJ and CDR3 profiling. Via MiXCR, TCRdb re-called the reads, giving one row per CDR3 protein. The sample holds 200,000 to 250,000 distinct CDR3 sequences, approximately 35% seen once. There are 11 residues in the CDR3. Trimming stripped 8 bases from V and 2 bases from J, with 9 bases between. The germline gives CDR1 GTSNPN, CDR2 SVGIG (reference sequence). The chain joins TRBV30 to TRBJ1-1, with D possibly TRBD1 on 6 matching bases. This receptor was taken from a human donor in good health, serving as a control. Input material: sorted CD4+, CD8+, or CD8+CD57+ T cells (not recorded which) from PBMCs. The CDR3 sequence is CAMDRNTEAFF. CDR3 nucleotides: TGTGCCATGGACAGAAACACTGAAGCTTTCTTT.